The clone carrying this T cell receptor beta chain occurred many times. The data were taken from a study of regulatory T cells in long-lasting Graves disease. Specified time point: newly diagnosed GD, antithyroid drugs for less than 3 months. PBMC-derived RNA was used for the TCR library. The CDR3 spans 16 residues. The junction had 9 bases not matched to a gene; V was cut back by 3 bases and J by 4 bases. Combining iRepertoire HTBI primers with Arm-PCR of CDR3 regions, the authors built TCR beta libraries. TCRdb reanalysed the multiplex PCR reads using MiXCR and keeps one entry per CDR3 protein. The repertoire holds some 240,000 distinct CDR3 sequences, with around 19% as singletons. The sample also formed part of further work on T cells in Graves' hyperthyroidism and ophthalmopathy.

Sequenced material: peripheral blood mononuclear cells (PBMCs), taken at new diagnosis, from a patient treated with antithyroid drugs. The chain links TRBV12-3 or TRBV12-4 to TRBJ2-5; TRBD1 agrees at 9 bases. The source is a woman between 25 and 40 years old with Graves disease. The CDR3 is CASSFVWTGAAETQYF. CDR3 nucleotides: TGTGCCAGCAGTTTCGTTTGGACAGGGGCCGCAGAGACCCAGTACTTC.